This T cell receptor beta chain was documented in a study of blood T cell repertoires in COVID-19. Study summary: T cells, B-cell-depleted T cells, or PBMCs supplied cDNA or gDNA.

J gave up 5 bases and V 6 bases, and 4 bases lay outside the gene matches. Germline V gene data show CDR1 as ENHRY and CDR2 as SYGVKD. CDR3 length: 13 residues. In the original processing: Cell counts per sample came from amplifying reference gene primers. Some clones are missing from TCRdb's copy, which holds only in-frame ones; the method was immunoSEQ multiplex PCR. That table gives V, J and clone size, and the DNA gave D and trimming. The sample lists about 120,000 clones; over 60% were seen once. This clone was counted only a few times. The gene calls are TRBV10-3 and TRBJ2-5, with 9 bases that match TRBD1. The sequence came from a human donor in a cohort sampled during active COVID-19. Input material: peripheral blood. CDR3 in DNA: TGTGCCATCAGCAGTGACAGGGGGGAGACCCAGTACTTC. Encoded protein: CAISSDRGETQYF.